Each of the 3 T cell receptor beta chains below was sequenced from the same sample in a study of T cell clonotyping in hematopoietic cell transplantation. TCRdb's table, derived via immunoSEQ multiplex PCR, lists solely in-frame clones and lacks some. The sample records 7,500 to 8,500 clones, over 65% being singletons. The sequencing used peripheral blood mononuclear cells, collected 100 days after allogeneic stem cell transplant. The receptor set was obtained from a male patient between 60 and 69 years old who had an allogeneic stem cell transplant from an unrelated donor, so the T cells may come from the graft donor. Some clones in this sample may be carry-over from other donors' samples.

The CDR3 here is CASSLPTSRGLGGSPEQYF. The CDR3 region has the DNA TGTGCCAGCAGCCTCCCGACTTCCCGGGGACTTGGGGGTAGCCCCGAGCAGTACTTC. The chain recombines TRBV14 with TRBJ2-7; possibly TRBD2 for D (6 bases). Deletions cut 4 bases from V and 6 bases from J, with 31 bases between. Germline V lookup: CDR1 SGHDN, CDR2 FVKESK. The CDR3 extends over 19 amino acids.

The chain joins TRBV6-1 to TRBJ1-1; no reliable D call. Germline V gene sequence: CDR1 MNHNS, CDR2 SASEGT. The CDR3 totals 13 residues. The V and J ends lost 2 bases and 1 base respectively, with 5 bases between them. The CDR3 spells CASSEKENTEAFF. The CDR3 nucleotides read TGTGCCAGCAGTGAAAAGGAGAACACTGAAGCTTTCTTT.

With regard to this clone: A junction end diverges from the germline sequence, so it may reflect a read error. The chain links TRBV7-7 to TRBJ2-1; 8 bases match TRBD2. The germline V gene has CDR1 SSHAT and CDR2 FNYEAQ (reference sequence). This CDR3 is 14 amino acids long. The CDR3 loop is CASSAPGLVNEQFF. DNA for the CDR3: TGTGCTAGCAGCGCCCCGGGACTAGTCAATGAGCAGTTCTTC.